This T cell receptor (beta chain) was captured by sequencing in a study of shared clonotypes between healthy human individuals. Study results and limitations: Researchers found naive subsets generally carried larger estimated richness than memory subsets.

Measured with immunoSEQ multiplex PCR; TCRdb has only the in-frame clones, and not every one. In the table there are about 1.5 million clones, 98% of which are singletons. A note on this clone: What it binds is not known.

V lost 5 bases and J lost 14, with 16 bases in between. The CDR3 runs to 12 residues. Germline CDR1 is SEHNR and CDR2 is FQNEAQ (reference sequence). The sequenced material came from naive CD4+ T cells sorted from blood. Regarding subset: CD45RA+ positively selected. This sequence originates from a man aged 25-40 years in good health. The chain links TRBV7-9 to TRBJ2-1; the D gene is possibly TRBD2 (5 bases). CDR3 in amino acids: CASSPTSGGEFF. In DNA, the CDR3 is TGTGCCAGCAGCCCTACAAGCGGTGGGGAGTTCTTC.